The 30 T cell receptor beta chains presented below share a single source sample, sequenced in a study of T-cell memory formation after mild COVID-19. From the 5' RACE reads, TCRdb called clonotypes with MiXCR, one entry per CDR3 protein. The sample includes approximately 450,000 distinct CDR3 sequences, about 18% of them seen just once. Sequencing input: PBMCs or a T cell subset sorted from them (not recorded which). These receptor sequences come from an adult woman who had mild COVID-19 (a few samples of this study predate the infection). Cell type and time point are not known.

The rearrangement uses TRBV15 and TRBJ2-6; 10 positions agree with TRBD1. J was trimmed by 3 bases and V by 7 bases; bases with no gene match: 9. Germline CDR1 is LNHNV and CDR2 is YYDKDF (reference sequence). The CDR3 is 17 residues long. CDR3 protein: CATKPGQGSLGANVLTF. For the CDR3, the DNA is TGTGCCACCAAGCCGGGACAGGGGTCCCTTGGGGCCAACGTCCTGACTTTC. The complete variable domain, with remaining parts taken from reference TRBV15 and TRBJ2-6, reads DAMVIQNPRYQVTQFGKPVTLSCSQTLNHNVMYWYQQKSSQAPKLLFHYYDKDFNNEADTPDNFQSRRPNTSFCFLDIRSPGLGDTAMYLCATKPGQGSLGANVLTFGAGSRLTVL.

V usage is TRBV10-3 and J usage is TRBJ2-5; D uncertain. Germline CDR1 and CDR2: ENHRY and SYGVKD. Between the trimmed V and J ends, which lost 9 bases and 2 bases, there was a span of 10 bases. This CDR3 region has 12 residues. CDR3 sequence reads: CAIMDGQETQYF. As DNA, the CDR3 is TGTGCCATAATGGACGGACAAGAGACCCAGTACTTC.

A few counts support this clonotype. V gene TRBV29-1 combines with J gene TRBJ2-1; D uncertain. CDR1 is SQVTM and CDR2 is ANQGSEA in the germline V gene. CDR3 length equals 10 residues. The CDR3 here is CSFLGNEQFF. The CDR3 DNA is TGCAGTTTTCTGGGCAATGAGCAGTTCTTC.

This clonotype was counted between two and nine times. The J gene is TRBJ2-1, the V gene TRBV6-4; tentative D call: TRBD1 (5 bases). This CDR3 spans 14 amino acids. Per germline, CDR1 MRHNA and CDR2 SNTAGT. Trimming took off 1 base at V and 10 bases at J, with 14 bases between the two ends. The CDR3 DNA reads TGTGCCAGCAGTGACTTGGCAGGGTATAGCGAGCAGTTCTTC. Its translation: CASSDLAGYSEQFF.

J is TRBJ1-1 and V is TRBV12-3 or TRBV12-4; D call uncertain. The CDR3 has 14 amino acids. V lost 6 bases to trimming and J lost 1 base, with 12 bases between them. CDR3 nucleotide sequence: TGTGCCAGCAGCCCCAGGTATCAGAACACTGAAGCTTTCTTT. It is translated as CASSPRYQNTEAFF.

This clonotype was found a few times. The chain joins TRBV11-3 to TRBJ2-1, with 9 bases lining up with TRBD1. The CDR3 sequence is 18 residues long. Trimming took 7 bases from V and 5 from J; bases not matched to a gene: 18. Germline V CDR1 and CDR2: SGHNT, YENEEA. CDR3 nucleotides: TGTGCCAGCAATCCACCCCCCGGGACAGGGAAGGCGCACAATGAGCAGTTCTTC. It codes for CASNPPPGTGKAHNEQFF.

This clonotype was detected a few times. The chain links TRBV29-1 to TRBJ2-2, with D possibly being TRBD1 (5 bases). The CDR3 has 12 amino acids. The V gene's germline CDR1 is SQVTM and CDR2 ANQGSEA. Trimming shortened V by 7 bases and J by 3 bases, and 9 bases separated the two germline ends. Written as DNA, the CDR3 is TGCAGCGGAAAGGGGTACACCGGGGAGCTGTTTTTT. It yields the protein CSGKGYTGELFF.

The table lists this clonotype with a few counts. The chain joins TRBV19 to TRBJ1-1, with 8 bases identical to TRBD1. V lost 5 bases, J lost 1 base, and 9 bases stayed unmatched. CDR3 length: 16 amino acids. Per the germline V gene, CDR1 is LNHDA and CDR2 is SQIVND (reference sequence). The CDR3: CASSPSPGTGNTEAFF. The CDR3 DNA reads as TGTGCCAGTAGTCCCAGTCCCGGGACAGGGAACACTGAAGCTTTCTTT.

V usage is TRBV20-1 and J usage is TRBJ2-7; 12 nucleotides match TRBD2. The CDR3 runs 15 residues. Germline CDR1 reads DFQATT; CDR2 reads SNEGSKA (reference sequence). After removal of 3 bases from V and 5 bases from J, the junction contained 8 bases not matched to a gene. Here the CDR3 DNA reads TGCAGTGCTAGCGGACTAGCGGGACTGGGGAACGAGCAGTACTTC. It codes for CSASGLAGLGNEQYF.

The CDR3 region is CASALQDSPYSNQPQHF. The CDR3 DNA is TGTGCTAGTGCCCTCCAGGACAGCCCTTATAGCAATCAGCCCCAGCATTTT. The chain recombines TRBV12-5 with TRBJ1-5, with D tentatively TRBD1 (6 bases). V lost 7 bases and J lost 0, with 19 bases in between. Germline V gene sequence: CDR1 LGHNT, CDR2 FRNRAP. The CDR3 covers 17 residues. Full variable domain (outside the CDR3, taken from reference TRBV12-5 and TRBJ1-5): DARVTQTPRHKVTEMGQEVTMRCQPILGHNTVFWYRQTMMQGLELLAYFRNRAPLDDSGMPKDRFSAEMPDATLATLKIQPSEPRDSAVYFCASALQDSPYSNQPQHFGDGTRLSIL.

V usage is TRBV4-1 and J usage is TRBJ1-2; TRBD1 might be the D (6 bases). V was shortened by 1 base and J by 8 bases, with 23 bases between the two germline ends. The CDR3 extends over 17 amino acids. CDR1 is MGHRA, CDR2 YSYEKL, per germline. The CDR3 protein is CASSQVSQGTLSRGYTF. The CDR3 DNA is TGCGCCAGCAGCCAAGTATCCCAGGGGACGTTAAGTAGGGGCTACACCTTC.

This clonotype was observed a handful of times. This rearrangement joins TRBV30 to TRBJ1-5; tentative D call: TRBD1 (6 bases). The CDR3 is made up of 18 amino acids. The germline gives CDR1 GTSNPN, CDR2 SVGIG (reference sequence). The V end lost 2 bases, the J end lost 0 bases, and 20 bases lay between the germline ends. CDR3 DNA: TGTGCCTGGAGTTTTGCGGGGGCGCGGACGTATAGCAATCAGCCCCAGCATTTT. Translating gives CAWSFAGARTYSNQPQHF.

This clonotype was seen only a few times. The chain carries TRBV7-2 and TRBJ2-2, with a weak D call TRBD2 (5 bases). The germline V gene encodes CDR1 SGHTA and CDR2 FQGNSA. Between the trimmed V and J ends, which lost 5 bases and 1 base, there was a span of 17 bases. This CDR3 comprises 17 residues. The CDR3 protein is CASSPKIASGNTGELFF. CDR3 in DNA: TGTGCCAGCAGCCCAAAAATAGCGAGCGGGAACACCGGGGAGCTGTTTTTT.

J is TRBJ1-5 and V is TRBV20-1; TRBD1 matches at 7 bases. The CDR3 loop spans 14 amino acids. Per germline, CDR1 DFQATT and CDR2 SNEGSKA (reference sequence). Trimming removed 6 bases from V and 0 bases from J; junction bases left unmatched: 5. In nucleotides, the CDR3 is TGCAGTGCGATACAGGGGTTTAGCAATCAGCCCCAGCATTTT. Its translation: CSAIQGFSNQPQHF.

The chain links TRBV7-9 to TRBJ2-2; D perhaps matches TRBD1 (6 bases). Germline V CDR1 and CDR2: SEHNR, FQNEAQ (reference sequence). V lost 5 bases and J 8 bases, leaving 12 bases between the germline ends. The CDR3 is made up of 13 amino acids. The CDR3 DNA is TGTGCCAGCAGCCACGCCGGGACAGGGGAGCTGTTTTTT. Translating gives CASSHAGTGELFF.

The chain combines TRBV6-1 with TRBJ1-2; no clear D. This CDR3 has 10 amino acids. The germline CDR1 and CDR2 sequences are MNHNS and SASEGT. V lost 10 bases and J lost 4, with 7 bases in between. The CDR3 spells CATLGYGYTF. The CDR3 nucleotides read TGTGCCACCTTGGGCTATGGCTACACCTTC.

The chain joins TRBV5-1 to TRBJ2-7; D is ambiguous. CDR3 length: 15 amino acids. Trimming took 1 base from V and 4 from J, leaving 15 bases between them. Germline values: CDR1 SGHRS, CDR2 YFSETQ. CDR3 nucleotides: TGCGCCAGCAGCTTGAGGGATTCCGGCTATTACGAGCAGTACTTC. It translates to CASSLRDSGYYEQYF.

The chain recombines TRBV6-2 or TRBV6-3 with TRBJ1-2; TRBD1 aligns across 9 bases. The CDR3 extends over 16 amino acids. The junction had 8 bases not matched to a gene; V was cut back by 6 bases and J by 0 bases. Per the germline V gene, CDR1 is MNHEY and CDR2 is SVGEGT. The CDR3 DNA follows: TGTGCCAGCAGCAAAATTCGACAGGGGGCTAACTATGGCTACACCTTC. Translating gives CASSKIRQGANYGYTF.

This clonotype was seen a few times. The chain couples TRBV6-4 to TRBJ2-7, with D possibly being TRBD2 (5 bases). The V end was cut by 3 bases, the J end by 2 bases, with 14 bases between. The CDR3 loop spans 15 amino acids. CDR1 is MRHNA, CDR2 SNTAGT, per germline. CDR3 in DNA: TGTGCCAGCAGTGAAGGCCCTAGCCTCACCTACGAGCAGTACTTC. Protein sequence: CASSEGPSLTYEQYF.

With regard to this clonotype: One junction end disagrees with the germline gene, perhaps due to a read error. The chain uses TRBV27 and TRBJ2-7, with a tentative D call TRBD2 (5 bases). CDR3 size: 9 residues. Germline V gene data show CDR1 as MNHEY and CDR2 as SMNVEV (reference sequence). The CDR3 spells CASSPPRDF. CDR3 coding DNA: TGTGCCAGCAGTCCCCCGCGGGACTTC.

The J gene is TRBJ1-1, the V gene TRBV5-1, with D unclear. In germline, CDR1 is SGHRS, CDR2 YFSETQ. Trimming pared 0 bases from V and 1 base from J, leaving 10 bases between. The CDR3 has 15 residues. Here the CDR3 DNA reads TGCGCCAGCAGCTTGGACCCCACCAAGAACACTGAAGCTTTCTTT. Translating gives CASSLDPTKNTEAFF.

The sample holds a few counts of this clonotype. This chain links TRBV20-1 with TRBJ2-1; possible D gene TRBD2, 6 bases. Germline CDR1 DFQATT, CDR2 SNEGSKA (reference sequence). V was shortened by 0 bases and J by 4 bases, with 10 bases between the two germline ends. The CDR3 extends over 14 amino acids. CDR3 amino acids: CSARESGGYNEQFF. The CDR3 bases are TGCAGTGCTAGAGAATCCGGGGGTTACAATGAGCAGTTCTTC.

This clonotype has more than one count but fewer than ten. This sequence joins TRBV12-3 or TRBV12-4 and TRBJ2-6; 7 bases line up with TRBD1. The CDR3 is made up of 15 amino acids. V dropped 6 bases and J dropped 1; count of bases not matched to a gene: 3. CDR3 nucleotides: TGTGCCAGCAGCAAGACAGGGTCTGGGGCCAACGTCCTGACTTTC. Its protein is CASSKTGSGANVLTF.

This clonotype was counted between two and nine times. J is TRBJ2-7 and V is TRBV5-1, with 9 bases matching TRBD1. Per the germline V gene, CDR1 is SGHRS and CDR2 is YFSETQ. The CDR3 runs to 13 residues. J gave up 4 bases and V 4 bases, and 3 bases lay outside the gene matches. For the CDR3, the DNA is TGCGCCAGCAGCGGGACAGGGTGGTACGAGCAGTACTTC. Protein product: CASSGTGWYEQYF.

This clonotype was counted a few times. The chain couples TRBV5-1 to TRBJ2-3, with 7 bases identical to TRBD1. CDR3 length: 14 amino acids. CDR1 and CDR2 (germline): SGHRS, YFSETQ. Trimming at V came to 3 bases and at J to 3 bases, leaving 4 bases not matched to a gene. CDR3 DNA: TGCGCCAGCAGCTACGGACAGGAGACAGATACGCAGTATTTT. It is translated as CASSYGQETDTQYF.

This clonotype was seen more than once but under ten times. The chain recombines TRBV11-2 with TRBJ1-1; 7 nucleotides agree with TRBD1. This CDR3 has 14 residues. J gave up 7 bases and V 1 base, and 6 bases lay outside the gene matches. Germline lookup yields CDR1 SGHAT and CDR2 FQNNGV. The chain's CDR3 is CASSLVGTDIEAFF. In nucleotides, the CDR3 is TGTGCCAGCAGCTTAGTGGGGACAGACATTGAAGCTTTCTTT.

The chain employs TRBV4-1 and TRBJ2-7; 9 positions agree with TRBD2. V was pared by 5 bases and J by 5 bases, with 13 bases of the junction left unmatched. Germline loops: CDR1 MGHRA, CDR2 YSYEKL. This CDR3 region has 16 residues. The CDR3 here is CASSDTGAGGMDEQYF. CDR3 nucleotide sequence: TGCGCCAGCAGCGATACCGGGGCGGGGGGGATGGACGAGCAGTACTTC.

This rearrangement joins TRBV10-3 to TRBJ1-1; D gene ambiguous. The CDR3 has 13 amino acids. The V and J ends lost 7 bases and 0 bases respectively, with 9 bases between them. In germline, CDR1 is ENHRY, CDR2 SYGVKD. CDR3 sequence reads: CAINKALNTEAFF. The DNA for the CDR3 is TGTGCCATCAATAAGGCCCTGAACACTGAAGCTTTCTTT.

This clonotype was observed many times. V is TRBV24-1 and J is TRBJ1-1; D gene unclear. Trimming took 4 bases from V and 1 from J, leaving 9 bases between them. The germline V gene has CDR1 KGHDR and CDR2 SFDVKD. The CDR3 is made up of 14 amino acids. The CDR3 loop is CATSEGSRNTEAFF. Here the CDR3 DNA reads TGTGCCACCAGTGAAGGCTCTCGGAACACTGAAGCTTTCTTT.

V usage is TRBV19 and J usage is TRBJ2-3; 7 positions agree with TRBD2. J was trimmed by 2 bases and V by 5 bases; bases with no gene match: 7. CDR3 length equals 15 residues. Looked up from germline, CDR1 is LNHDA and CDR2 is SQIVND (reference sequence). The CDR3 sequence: CASSLRLAATDTQYF. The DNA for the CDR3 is TGTGCCAGTAGTCTACGTCTAGCGGCCACAGATACGCAGTATTTT.